This is a list of T cell receptor beta chains from one sample in a study of T cell responses to AZD1222 COVID-19 vaccine. Clones were sequenced by immunoSEQ multiplex PCR, and TCRdb holds only the in-frame ones, with some missing. The sample gives roughly 180,000 clones, 75% to 95% of which show up once; approximately 3% is in the top ten. Sequenced here: peripheral blood, sampled on day 0 of AZD1222 vaccination. The source is an adult in good health. Each CDR3 is given with its conserved first and last residue. Each record gives: clone size, D gene, V gene, J gene, CDR3 DNA, CDR3 protein. The D gene is left open where the match is weak. Not all rows give a size; the values are once, few, many and, for expanded clones, a class.

few	.	TRBV7-9	TRBJ2-6	TGTGCCTTTCCCCGTGCCGGGGCCAACGTCCTGACTTTC	CAFPRAGANVLTF
.	TRBD1	TRBV10-3	TRBJ2-2	TGTGCCGTCGGGGGACAGGGCCCCTGGGGCACCGGGGAGCTGTTTTTT	CAVGGQGPWGTGELFF
.	.	TRBV7-2	TRBJ2-2	TGTGCCAGCAGCCCAGGTGCGGGAAGAACCGGGGAGCTGTTTTTT	CASSPGAGRTGELFF
few	.	TRBV7-3	TRBJ2-2	TGTGCCAGCAGCTTCGGTCTAGCGCCCGGGGAGCTGTTTTTT	CASSFGLAPGELFF
.	.	TRBV7-2	TRBJ2-1	TGTGCCAGCAGCCCCACCCCTCTCAACAATGAGCAGTTCTTC	CASSPTPLNNEQFF
.	.	TRBV5-4	TRBJ1-2	TGTGCCAGCAGCTTCGTAGGACAGACGAACTATGGCTACACCTTC	CASSFVGQTNYGYTF
once	TRBD1	TRBV7-9	TRBJ1-4	TGTGCCAGCAGCGGACAGGTGAATGAAAAACTGTTTTTT	CASSGQVNEKLFF
.	TRBD2	TRBV7-9	TRBJ2-1	TGTGCCAGCAGCTTAGTGGGACTAGCGTACCACAATGAGCAGTTCTTC	CASSLVGLAYHNEQFF
.	.	TRBV6-2/TRBV6-3	TRBJ2-7	TGTGCCAGCAGCCGCGTCGAACGGGCCTACGAGCAGTACTTC	CASSRVERAYEQYF
few	.	TRBV11-2	TRBJ2-4	TGTGCCAGCAGGCCCGTGGGGTCAGCCAAAAACATTCAGTACTTC	CASRPVGSAKNIQYF
once	.	TRBV4-3	TRBJ1-6	TGCGCCAGCAGCCAAGATTCCCCGGGAATCTATAATTCACCCCTCCACTTT	CASSQDSPGIYNSPLHF
.	TRBD1	TRBV5-1	TRBJ2-1	TGCGCCAGCAGCTTGGTAGGGGGCCCCTTCGATGAGCAGTTCTTC	CASSLVGGPFDEQFF
.	TRBD1	TRBV6-5	TRBJ2-5	TGTGCCAGCAGCCGGACAGGGCAAGAGACCCAGTACTTC	CASSRTGQETQYF
.	TRBD2	TRBV12-5	TRBJ2-1	TGTGCTAGTGGTCCCCCGGGGGGGGGCCTCAATGAGCAGTTCTTC	CASGPPGGGLNEQFF
.	.	TRBV5-4	TRBJ2-3	TGTGCCAGCAGCTTGGTTGACCAGGGATCCACAGATACGCAGTATTTT	CASSLVDQGSTDTQYF
.	TRBD1	TRBV4-3	TRBJ2-2	TGCGCCAGCAGCCAAGACAGGGGGCACAACACCGGGGAGCTGTTTTTT	CASSQDRGHNTGELFF
once	.	TRBV30	TRBJ2-2	TGTGCCTGGACGAGGGGCGTCACCGGGGAGCTGTTTTTT	CAWTRGVTGELFF
once	TRBD1	TRBV19	TRBJ1-5	TGTGCCAGTAGTATTTGGACAGGGGAACAGCCCCAGCATTTT	CASSIWTGEQPQHF
few	TRBD2	TRBV7-3	TRBJ2-1	TGTGCCAGCAGCCGGACTAGCGGGGGCAATGAGCAGTTCTTC	CASSRTSGGNEQFF
.	.	TRBV2	TRBJ2-5	TGTGCCAGCAGTGCGCAGGGTGGGGGCCAAGAGACCCAGTACTTC	CASSAQGGGQETQYF
.	.	TRBV24-1	TRBJ1-4	TGTGCCACCAGTGATTTTAGGGGAGGGCGACCCCTTGGTGAAAAACTGTTTTTT	CATSDFRGGRPLGEKLFF
once	.	TRBV11-2	TRBJ1-2	TGTGCCAGCAGCTCCGGACGGGGGGTGTCAGACTATGGCTACACCTTC	CASSSGRGVSDYGYTF
once	.	TRBV7-8	TRBJ2-5	TGTGCCAGCTCCAACAGAGGAGGGAGAGAGACCCAGTACTTC	CASSNRGGRETQYF
.	TRBD1	TRBV5-1	TRBJ2-3	TGCGCCAGCAGCCGCGACAGGGGCGGTGATACGCAGTATTTT	CASSRDRGGDTQYF
few	TRBD1	TRBV11-1	TRBJ1-6	TGTGCCAGCAGCTCGGGACAGAGGACGCCCAATTCACCCCTCCACTTT	CASSSGQRTPNSPLHF
few	TRBD1	TRBV7-8	TRBJ1-6	TGTGCCAGCAGCCAAGCGGACAGGGGCAATTCACCCCTCCACTTT	CASSQADRGNSPLHF
once	TRBD1	TRBV10-3	TRBJ1-1	TGTGCCATCAGTGACCCGGGCAAGACAGGGGGAACTGAAGCTTTCTTT	CAISDPGKTGGTEAFF
.	.	TRBV25-1	TRBJ1-2	TGTGCCAGCAGTGAAACCCGGACAGCTAACTATGGCTACACCTTC	CASSETRTANYGYTF
.	.	TRBV5-8	TRBJ2-5	TGTGCCAGCAGCTCGACACTGTGGGGAGGTGTGACCCAGTACTTC	CASSSTLWGGVTQYF
once	TRBD1	TRBV27	TRBJ2-7	TGTGCCAGCCTACGTATCGGGACAGAGAGCGCCTACGAGCAGTACTTC	CASLRIGTESAYEQYF
.	.	TRBV7-3	TRBJ2-7	TGTGCCAGCCGTTGCGCGCAGTACTTC	CASRCAQYF
.	.	TRBV6-1	TRBJ2-3	TGTGCCAGCAGTGAATCTGGCAGGCCGGGGACAGATACGCAGTATTTT	CASSESGRPGTDTQYF
.	.	TRBV5-5	TRBJ2-7	TGTGCCAGCAGCTTGGGTCCGGTTCTCTACGAGCAGTACTTC	CASSLGPVLYEQYF
.	TRBD1	TRBV4-3	TRBJ1-2	TGCGCCAGCAGCCAAGATAGGACAGGGCCCAATGGCTACACCTTC	CASSQDRTGPNGYTF
.	.	TRBV5-1	TRBJ1-6	TGCGCCAGCAGCTTGGCCAGGGCTGGGCGGTCACCCCTCCACTTT	CASSLARAGRSPLHF
.	.	TRBV3-1/TRBV3-2	TRBJ1-2	TGTGCCAGCAGCCAACACATGTTTGGGGGTAACTATGGCTACACCTTC	CASSQHMFGGNYGYTF
.	.	TRBV6-5	TRBJ1-3	TGTGCCACCACAGGGACCTCTGGAAACACCATATATTTT	CATTGTSGNTIYF
.	TRBD2	TRBV6-6	TRBJ2-7	TGTGCCAGCAGTTACACGGCGGGGGTTGGTTACGAGCAGTACTTC	CASSYTAGVGYEQYF
.	TRBD1	TRBV7-2	TRBJ1-2	TGTGCCAGCAGCTCGGACAGGGGGCTCTATGGCTACACCTTC	CASSSDRGLYGYTF
.	TRBD1	TRBV4-3	TRBJ1-6	TGCGCCAGCAGCCAAGATTCAGGGACAGATAATTCACCCCTCCACTTT	CASSQDSGTDNSPLHF
.	.	TRBV9	TRBJ2-2	TGTGCCAGCAGCGTACGCCCCACGAACACCGGGGAGCTGTTTTTT	CASSVRPTNTGELFF
.	TRBD1	TRBV30	TRBJ2-7	TGTGCCTGGAGCACAGGGGGCCTCCTCGGCTACGAGCAGTACTTC	CAWSTGGLLGYEQYF
.	TRBD1	TRBV6-5	TRBJ2-5	TGTGCCAGCATGGGACAGCTTGTTGGGACCCAGTACTTC	CASMGQLVGTQYF
.	.	TRBV7-9	TRBJ2-3	TGTGCCAGCAGCTTAGGGGAGGGGGTGGAAGATACGCAGTATTTT	CASSLGEGVEDTQYF
.	.	TRBV4-2	TRBJ2-7	TGTGCCAGCAGCCAAGATCTTGGGGGATCCTCCTACGAGCAGTACTTC	CASSQDLGGSSYEQYF
once	TRBD2	TRBV5-4	TRBJ2-3	TGTGCCAGCAGCTTCGGGGGGGGGAAAACAGATACGCAGTATTTT	CASSFGGGKTDTQYF
once	.	TRBV20-1	TRBJ2-3	TGCAGTGCTAGTGGCGGGGCAGCGGTAGGGACAGATACGCAGTATTTT	CSASGGAAVGTDTQYF
.	.	TRBV30	TRBJ1-5	TGTGCCTGGGGCCGGGGGGACAATCAGCCCCAGCATTTT	CAWGRGDNQPQHF
once	.	TRBV19	TRBJ1-5	TGTGCCAGTAGGAACCGGGCCCTCGGAAATCAGCCCCAGCATTTT	CASRNRALGNQPQHF
.	.	TRBV11-2	TRBJ1-2	TGTGCCAGCAGCTCAGAGGGGGATGGCTACACCTTC	CASSSEGDGYTF
.	.	TRBV24-1	TRBJ2-2	TGTGCCACCAGTGAATCTTTCACCGGGGAGCTGTTTTTT	CATSESFTGELFF